The 13 T cell receptor beta chains below were found in one sample sequenced in a study of cytomegalovirus exposure and HLA in healthy donors. It was with 60 Vbeta and 13 Jbeta primers that the PCR ran. Some clones are missing from TCRdb's copy, which holds only in-frame ones; the method was immunoSEQ multiplex PCR. Its listing shows 200,000 to 250,000 clones. The sequenced sample consisted of PBMCs. These receptors were obtained from a woman aged 25 to 39 in good health and CMV-seropositive.

The rearrangement uses TRBV6-6 and TRBJ1-4; D is unresolved. Between the trimmed V and J ends, which lost 2 bases and 0 bases, there was a span of 10 bases. Germline CDR1 reads MNHNY; CDR2 reads SVGAGI (reference sequence). This CDR3 comprises 16 residues. CDR3 DNA: TGTGCCAGCAGTTACCCCACGATAGCAACTAATGAAAAACTGTTTTTT. Its protein is CASSYPTIATNEKLFF.

This rearrangement joins TRBV7-2 to TRBJ2-1, with 15 bases aligning to TRBD2. Looked up from germline, CDR1 is SGHTA and CDR2 is FQGNSA. The CDR3 spans 17 residues. V lost 5 bases and J lost 10; bases outside the gene matches: 12. The CDR3 sequence: CASSVTGTSGGWVEQFF. The CDR3 DNA reads as TGTGCCAGCAGCGTGACCGGGACTAGCGGGGGGTGGGTGGAGCAGTTCTTC.

This chain joins TRBV14 and TRBJ2-2; TRBD1 agrees at 7 bases. Germline V gene lookup returns CDR1 SGHDN and CDR2 FVKESK. The CDR3 extends over 14 amino acids. Germline trimming cut 6 bases from V and 2 bases from J; bases unmatched to any gene: 3. In DNA, the CDR3 is TGTGCCAGCAGACGACAGGGAAACACCGGGGAGCTGTTTTTT. It yields the protein CASRRQGNTGELFF.

The chain joins TRBV11-2 to TRBJ2-2, with TRBD2 as a possible D gene (6 bases). Trimming removed 7 bases at V and 2 bases at J, with 23 bases between. Germline loops: CDR1 SGHAT, CDR2 FQNNGV. CDR3 length: 18 residues. Here the CDR3 DNA reads TGTGCCAGCACCCCGCGAATTTGGGGGGATACCAACACCGGGGAGCTGTTTTTT. Translated: CASTPRIWGDTNTGELFF.

The chain links TRBV11-2 to TRBJ2-4, with 15 bases aligning to TRBD2. V lost 1 base to trimming and J lost 1 base; unmatched junction nucleotides: 5. The length of the CDR3 is 19 residues. Germline assignment: CDR1 SGHAT and CDR2 FQNNGV. The CDR3, as DNA: TGTGCCAGCAGCTTAGTGGGACTAGCGGGGGGCGTTGCCAAAAACATTCAGTACTTC. Encoded protein: CASSLVGLAGGVAKNIQYF. Based on the CDR3 plus reference TRBV11-2 and TRBJ2-4, the full variable domain is EAGVAQSPRYKIIEKRQSVAFWCNPISGHATLYWYQQILGQGPKLLIQFQNNGVVDDSQLPKDRFSAERLKGVDSTLKIQPAKLEDSAVYLCASSLVGLAGGVAKNIQYFGAGTRLSVL.

The chain couples TRBV4-2 to TRBJ2-3; perhaps TRBD2 as D (7 bases). CDR1 and CDR2 from the germline V gene are LGHNA and YNFKEQ. V was cut by 0 bases and J by 4 bases, with 26 bases left in between. The CDR3 length is 20 residues. Here the CDR3 reads CASSQEGRTQVGGPADTQYF. In nucleotides, the CDR3 is TGTGCCAGCAGCCAAGAAGGACGCACACAAGTGGGGGGGCCCGCAGATACGCAGTATTTT.

This chain joins TRBV7-2 and TRBJ2-7; D is undetermined. The V and J ends lost 3 bases and 0 bases respectively, with 9 bases between them. The CDR3 totals 14 residues. Germline assignment: CDR1 SGHTA and CDR2 FQGNSA. CDR3 amino acids: CASSFTVSSYEQYF. The CDR3 bases are TGTGCCAGCAGCTTTACAGTAAGCTCCTACGAGCAGTACTTC.

The DNA of the CDR3 is TGTGCCAGCAGCCAAGATTTTGGGACAGACAGAGCAACATCCTACGAGCAGTACTTC. This translates into CASSQDFGTDRATSYEQYF. This chain connects TRBV14 to TRBJ2-7, with 7 positions matching TRBD1. The CDR3 is 19 residues long. The junction had 15 bases not matched to a gene; V was cut back by 0 bases and J by 1 base. Germline loops: CDR1 SGHDN, CDR2 FVKESK.

The chain links TRBV30 to TRBJ1-5; D not resolved. Trimming removed 2 bases from V and 4 bases from J, with 9 bases in between. The germline V gene encodes CDR1 GTSNPN and CDR2 SVGIG (reference sequence). CDR3 length: 13 amino acids. In DNA, the CDR3 is TGTGCCTGGAGTTGGGCGTTGAATCAGCCCCAGCATTTT. Residues: CAWSWALNQPQHF.

This rearrangement joins TRBV9 to TRBJ2-1; 7 bases are a match to TRBD2. This CDR3 spans 12 amino acids. Germline values: CDR1 SGDLS, CDR2 YYNGEE. V lost 1 base, J lost 9 bases, and 1 base stayed unmatched. CDR3 amino acids: CASSVTSVEQFF. In DNA form, the CDR3 reads TGTGCCAGCAGCGTAACTAGCGTTGAGCAGTTCTTC.

The rearrangement joins TRBV7-2 to TRBJ2-7; 7 positions match TRBD1. Germline V gene lookup returns CDR1 SGHTA and CDR2 FQGNSA. The CDR3 totals 15 residues. J was trimmed by 2 bases and V by 1 base; bases with no gene match: 5. The chain's CDR3 is CASSLGPTGAYEQYF. The CDR3 DNA sequence: TGTGCCAGCAGCTTAGGGCCCACAGGGGCCTACGAGCAGTACTTC.

The chain is built from TRBV7-2 and TRBJ2-3; TRBD1 matches at 9 bases. Germline assignment: CDR1 SGHTA and CDR2 FQGNSA. This CDR3 comprises 15 residues. The junction had 9 bases not matched to a gene; V was cut back by 5 bases and J by 6 bases. The CDR3 loop is CASSQGDREWDTQYF. The DNA for the CDR3 is TGTGCCAGCAGCCAGGGGGACAGGGAGTGGGATACGCAGTATTTT.

The CDR3 loop is CASSLTSGTGQREQYF. The DNA of the CDR3 is TGCGCCAGCAGCTTGACCTCCGGGACAGGGCAACGAGAGCAGTACTTC. This sequence joins TRBV5-1 and TRBJ2-7, with 9 bases matching TRBD1. Germline values: CDR1 SGHRS, CDR2 YFSETQ. CDR3 size: 16 residues. V dropped 1 base and J dropped 7; count of bases not matched to a gene: 12.